This T cell receptor (beta chain) was documented in a study of vaccination and CD4 T cells after COVID-19. Across the study: Post-vaccine sampling followed dose two by a median roughly 65 days (range 14 to 241).

On this clonotype: Its antigen is unidentified.

Treatment in this sample: approximately nine-day PBMC culture with coronavirus spike peptide pools or control peptides (ViraFEST assay). The CDR3 covers 18 residues. With 6 bases clipped from V and 0 bases from J, the junction kept 13 bases outside the gene matches. CDR1 and CDR2 (germline): MNHEY, SMNVEV (reference sequence). Sequence data for DNA of cultured CD4+ T cells were generated by the Oncomine TCR Beta short-read assay. Cultured CD4+ T cells were the source of extracted genomic DNA. TCRdb fed the PCR reads into MiXCR, producing one record per CDR3 protein. The sample carries more than 12,000 distinct CDR3 sequences, 65% to 85% recorded once.

The TCR was taken from a human donor who received a COVID-19 vaccine. This specimen was CD4+ T cells from blood, cultured in vitro, taken after SARS-CoV-2 vaccination. The V call is TRBV27, the J call TRBJ2-5; 10 bases match TRBD2. As DNA, the CDR3 is TGTGCCAGCAGAAGGGGTCTAGCGGGGGCTACGTACCAAGAGACCCAGTACTTC. Residues: CASRRGLAGATYQETQYF.